These 29 T cell receptor beta chains were sequenced from one sample in a study of T and B cells in COVID-19 patients. Multiplex PCR with BIOMED2 TRB-A/B primer pools amplified TRB rearrangements. One entry per CDR3 protein results from TCRdb running MiXCR on the multiplex PCR reads. The repertoire holds under 5,000 distinct CDR3 sequences, with around 25% as singletons. From blood, roughly 220-550 ng of genomic DNA served as TRB template. Material for sequencing was blood. The receptors shown here come from a human donor with active COVID-19.

The rearrangement joins TRBV7-2 to TRBJ2-3; tentatively, D is TRBD1 (6 bases). Deletions cut 5 bases from V and 3 bases from J, with 12 bases between. CDR3 length: 14 amino acids. Germline V CDR1 and CDR2: SGHTA, FQGNSA. CDR3 sequence (DNA): TGTGCCAGCAGCCCAGGGGTAGTGACAGATACGCAGTATTTT. Protein sequence: CASSPGVVTDTQYF.

This clonotype is deemed medium-sized. The gene calls are TRBV6-5 and TRBJ1-1; no firm D call. This CDR3 is built from 13 residues. CDR1 MNHEY and CDR2 SVGAGI come from the germline V gene. The germline V and J ends were trimmed by 6 bases and 5 bases, with 13 bases remaining between them. In DNA form, the CDR3 reads TGTGCCAGCAGAGAGGGCGTAGGGACTGAAGCTTTCTTT. Translating it yields CASREGVGTEAFF.

This clonotype is deemed medium-sized. This sequence joins TRBV6-1 and TRBJ2-1, with 9 bases lining up with TRBD1. Germline trimming cut 4 bases from V and 5 bases from J; bases unmatched to any gene: 6. The CDR3 spans 15 residues. Germline V gene sequence: CDR1 MNHNS, CDR2 SASEGT. CDR3 amino acids: CASSVRTGEHNEQFF. CDR3 in DNA: TGTGCCAGCAGTGTTAGGACAGGGGAGCACAATGAGCAGTTCTTC.

This clonotype ranks as medium-sized. The chain joins TRBV12-3 or TRBV12-4 to TRBJ1-1, with D possibly being TRBD1 (5 bases). The CDR3 has 11 amino acids. V was cut by 5 bases and J by 10 bases, with 11 bases left in between. CDR3 in DNA: TGTGCCAGCAGTCCAGGGTGGGCAGCTTTCTTT. It encodes CASSPGWAAFF.

By sample share, this clonotype is medium-sized. This chain links TRBV6-5 with TRBJ1-6; D call uncertain. This CDR3 has 13 amino acids. Trimming took off 5 bases at V and 14 bases at J, with 16 bases between the two ends. Looked up from germline, CDR1 is MNHEY and CDR2 is SVGAGI. CDR3: CASSTLSDSSLHF. In DNA, the CDR3 is TGTGCCAGCAGTACCTTAAGTGACTCGTCCCTCCACTTT.

This clonotype is termed large. The chain combines TRBV29-1 with TRBJ1-2; D is perhaps TRBD1 (6 bases). The CDR3 is 13 residues long. V gave up 5 bases and J gave up 2 bases, with 12 bases separating them. Germline V CDR1 and CDR2: SQVTM, ANQGSEA. CDR3 loop: CSVNSGTNYGYTF. The CDR3 bases are TGCAGCGTTAATAGTGGGACAAACTATGGCTACACCTTC. Full variable domain (remainder filled in from reference TRBV29-1 and TRBJ1-2): SAVISQKPSRDICQRGTSLTIQCQVDSQVTMMFWYRQQPGQSLTLIATANQGSEATYESGFVIDKFPISRPNLTFSTLTVSNMSPEDSSIYLCSVNSGTNYGYTFGSGTRLTVV.

This chain uses TRBV12-3 or TRBV12-4 with TRBJ2-1; 12 bases match TRBD2. V shed 2 bases, J shed 6 bases, and the junction held 5 bases outside the gene matches. This CDR3 has 16 amino acids. The CDR3 coding sequence is TGTGCCAGCAGTTTACTAGCGGGAGGGCCCGGCAATGAGCAGTTCTTC. This gives the protein CASSLLAGGPGNEQFF.

This clonotype was counted between two and nine times. V gene TRBV4-3 combines with J gene TRBJ2-7; 7 nucleotides agree with TRBD1. Germline CDR1 reads LGHNA; CDR2 reads YSLEER. The CDR3 runs to 14 residues. V lost 4 bases and J lost 0; bases outside the gene matches: 3. In DNA, the CDR3 is TGCGCCAGCAGCCGGGACAGCTTCTCCTACGAGCAGTACTTC. As protein: CASSRDSFSYEQYF.

The genes are TRBV5-1 and TRBJ2-7; D is possibly TRBD2 (6 bases). Trimming cost V 0 bases and J 1 base, with 11 bases left between them. CDR3 size: 15 residues. Germline V gene sequence: CDR1 SGHRS, CDR2 YFSETQ. The CDR3 DNA is TGCGCCAGCAGCTTGGAGGGGACTCTTTCCTACGAGCAGTACTTC. Residues: CASSLEGTLSYEQYF.

There are a few counts of this clonotype. The CDR3 region has the DNA TGTGCCACCAGTGAGGTTGGGTACGAGCAGTACTTC. This translates into CATSEVGYEQYF. The chain uses TRBV24-1 and TRBJ2-7; no definite D call. The germline V gene has CDR1 KGHDR and CDR2 SFDVKD. V lost 4 bases to trimming and J lost 4 bases, with 7 bases between them. The CDR3 spans 12 residues.

This clonotype was detected a few times. The rearrangement links TRBV10-3 to TRBJ1-3; D call uncertain. This CDR3 has 15 amino acids. V was cut by 6 bases and J by 0 bases, with 12 bases left in between. Germline CDR1 reads ENHRY; CDR2 reads SYGVKD. The CDR3 reads CAISDDGFSGNTIYF. For the CDR3, the DNA is TGTGCCATCAGCGATGACGGTTTCTCTGGAAACACCATATATTTT.

The chain has TRBV12-3 or TRBV12-4 and TRBJ1-5, with 9 nucleotides matching TRBD1. Unmatched junction bases numbered 5, after V lost 6 bases and J lost 2 bases. This CDR3 spans 15 amino acids. DNA for the CDR3: TGTGCCAGCAGCAGGGGACAGGGCCGCAATCAGCCCCAGCATTTT. It encodes CASSRGQGRNQPQHF.

This clonotype is medium-sized within its sample. The rearrangement joins TRBV27 to TRBJ2-3; no reliable D call. The CDR3 extends over 12 amino acids. Trimming cost V 2 bases and J 5 bases, with 5 bases left between them. The germline V gene has CDR1 MNHEY and CDR2 SMNVEV (reference sequence). CDR3 loop: CASSLTGDTQYF. The CDR3 nucleotides are TGTGCCAGCAGTTTAACTGGAGATACGCAGTATTTT.

V gene TRBV6-2 or TRBV6-3 combines with J gene TRBJ2-1, with 11 positions matching TRBD2. Germline CDR1 MNHEY, CDR2 SVGEGT. This CDR3 has 14 amino acids. With 6 bases clipped from V and 8 bases from J, the junction kept 6 bases outside the gene matches. The CDR3 region is CASRIAGGEHEQFF. The CDR3 bases are TGTGCCAGCAGAATAGCGGGAGGGGAGCATGAGCAGTTCTTC.

This clonotype was seen once. The rearrangement links TRBV7-9 to TRBJ2-1; perhaps TRBD1 as D (5 bases). V was pared by 3 bases and J by 8 bases, with 23 bases between. Germline CDR1 reads SEHNR; CDR2 reads FQNEAQ (reference sequence). This CDR3 is 17 amino acids long. The CDR3 DNA reads as TGTGCCAGCAGCTTGATAAGTCTCGGGCCCCAGGGCGATGAGCAGTTCTTC. This codes for CASSLISLGPQGDEQFF.

This clonotype counts as medium-sized. The chain recombines TRBV18 with TRBJ2-7; the D is unclear. V was trimmed by 2 bases and J by 7 bases, leaving 15 bases between them. The CDR3 is 14 amino acids. Germline CDR1 reads KGHSH; CDR2 reads LQKENI. CDR3 in DNA: TGTGCCAGCTCACCAAGACTGACTTATGGGGAGCAGTACTTC. Residues: CASSPRLTYGEQYF.

This clonotype appeared once. The chain carries TRBV4-3 and TRBJ2-7; 7 positions agree with TRBD1. From germline, CDR1 is LGHNA and CDR2 YSLEER. The CDR3 sequence is 13 residues long. Germline trimming cut 3 bases from V and 3 bases from J; bases unmatched to any gene: 2. CDR3 residues: CASSQDRNYEQYF. CDR3 bases: TGCGCCAGCAGCCAGGACAGGAACTACGAGCAGTACTTC.

The chain carries TRBV20-1 and TRBJ1-4; the D gene is possibly TRBD1 (5 bases). This CDR3 contains 15 residues. From germline, CDR1 is DFQATT and CDR2 SNEGSKA (reference sequence). Trimming cost V 0 bases and J 5 bases, with 13 bases left between them. The CDR3 loop reads CSAREGTAGNEKLFF. The CDR3 nucleotides are TGCAGTGCTAGAGAAGGGACTGCGGGAAATGAAAAACTGTTTTTT.

The CDR3 DNA reads as TGTGCCACCAGCACCCAAATCATCACAGGTCCCAACTACGAGCAGTACTTC. Translating it yields CATSTQIITGPNYEQYF. The rearrangement joins TRBV15 to TRBJ2-7, with D possibly TRBD1 on 5 matching bases. Per the germline V gene, CDR1 is LNHNV and CDR2 is YYDKDF (reference sequence). The ends were cut back, 4 bases at V and 3 bases at J, with 22 bases in the middle. The CDR3 extends over 17 amino acids.

This clonotype was detected only a few times. The V and J genes are TRBV14 and TRBJ1-2; 10 bases match TRBD1. The germline V gene encodes CDR1 SGHDN and CDR2 FVKESK. V gave up 5 bases and J gave up 4 bases; unmatched junction bases: 7. CDR3 length: 15 amino acids. In nucleotides, the CDR3 is TGTGCCAGCAGCTCCCGGGACAGGGGAGTCTATGGCTACACCTTC. This sequence encodes CASSSRDRGVYGYTF.

The chain uses TRBV28 and TRBJ2-7, with 9 nucleotides matching TRBD1. Germline CDR1 and CDR2: MDHEN and SYDVKM. J was trimmed by 5 bases and V by 6 bases; bases with no gene match: 11. The CDR3 extends over 15 amino acids. CDR3 coding DNA: TGTGCCAGCAGACAGGACAGGGGCGAATGGAACGAGCAGTACTTC. Protein: CASRQDRGEWNEQYF.

This clonotype is labeled as medium-sized. The rearrangement joins TRBV27 to TRBJ1-5; 7 positions match TRBD1. Unmatched junction bases numbered 2, after V lost 2 bases and J lost 4 bases. This CDR3 comprises 14 residues. CDR1 and CDR2 (germline): MNHEY, SMNVEV (reference sequence). This chain's CDR3 is CASSLGTVNQPQHF. The CDR3 DNA reads as TGTGCCAGCAGTTTAGGGACAGTTAATCAGCCCCAGCATTTT.

The chain is built from TRBV19 and TRBJ2-7; 14 nucleotides line up with TRBD2. J gave up 4 bases and V 7 bases, and 3 bases lay outside the gene matches. Germline lookup yields CDR1 LNHDA and CDR2 SQIVND (reference sequence). The CDR3 sequence is 14 residues long. CDR3 sequence (DNA): TGTGCCAGTATCGGGACTAGCGGGGGATACGAGCAGTACTTC. It is translated as CASIGTSGGYEQYF.

In this sample, this clonotype turned up once. The V and J genes are TRBV7-9 and TRBJ2-1; 14 nucleotides align to TRBD2. The CDR3 has 16 residues. Germline CDR1 is SEHNR and CDR2 is FQNEAQ (reference sequence). Germline trimming cut 2 bases from V and 7 bases from J; bases unmatched to any gene: 4. CDR3 amino acids: CASSLKGTSGSNEQFF. The CDR3 DNA sequence: TGTGCCAGCAGCTTAAAAGGGACTAGCGGGAGTAATGAGCAGTTCTTC.

The CDR3 loop is CSVGLAGYNEQFF. The CDR3 nucleotides read TGCAGCGTAGGACTAGCGGGGTACAATGAGCAGTTCTTC. The chain uses TRBV29-1 and TRBJ2-1; the match to TRBD2 covers 12 bases. Looked up from germline, CDR1 is SQVTM and CDR2 is ANQGSEA. This CDR3 has 13 amino acids. With V trimmed by 6 bases and J by 4 bases, 1 base remained unmatched.

This chain connects TRBV20-1 to TRBJ2-2, with 16 bases lining up with TRBD2. This CDR3 comprises 17 residues. V lost 6 bases and J lost 0; bases outside the gene matches: 4. Per the germline V gene, CDR1 is DFQATT and CDR2 is SNEGSKA (reference sequence). In DNA form, the CDR3 reads TGCAGTGCCCGGGGACTAGCGGGAGGGGCGAACACCGGGGAGCTGTTTTTT. Translated: CSARGLAGGANTGELFF.

This clonotype was seen only a few times. The chain couples TRBV7-9 to TRBJ2-1; 12 nucleotides line up with TRBD2. Germline trimming cut 4 bases from V and 2 bases from J; bases unmatched to any gene: 6. CDR1 is SEHNR, CDR2 FQNEAQ, per germline (reference sequence). This CDR3 comprises 17 residues. As DNA, the CDR3 is TGTGCCAGCAGCTCTAGCGGGAGGGCCCGCACCTACAATGAGCAGTTCTTC. This translates into CASSSSGRARTYNEQFF.

By frequency in the sample, this clonotype is large. The V gene is TRBV29-1, the J gene TRBJ2-1; D not certain. This CDR3 is 13 amino acids long. V was pared by 1 base and J by 4 bases, with 8 bases between. CDR1 SQVTM and CDR2 ANQGSEA come from the germline V gene. The CDR3 loop reads CSVEAKWYNEQFF. CDR3 DNA sequence: TGCAGCGTTGAAGCGAAATGGTACAATGAGCAGTTCTTC.

In the case of this clonotype: A much larger clone differs from this one at a single base, so this may be a read error. This chain uses TRBV7-9 with TRBJ2-4; D could derive from TRBD1 or TRBD2 (5 bases each). Germline CDR1 SEHNR, CDR2 FQNEAQ (reference sequence). The CDR3 covers 13 residues. Trimming removed 3 bases at V and 9 bases at J, with 12 bases between. The CDR3 coding sequence is TGTGCCAGCAGCTTCGAGGGGTACAGCATTCAGTACTTC. The encoded protein is CASSFEGYSIQYF. The full variable domain, completed using reference TRBV7-9 and TRBJ2-4, is DTGVSQNPRHKITKRGQNVTFRCDPISEHNRLYWYRQTLGQGPEFLTYFQNEAQLEKSRLLSDRFSAERPKGSFSTLEIQRTEQGDSAMYLCASSFEGYSIQYFGAGTRLSVL.